One and the same sample provided the 15 T cell receptor beta chains below, sequenced in a study of OX40 agonist ivuxolimab in advanced cancers. Only in-frame clones appear in the TCRdb table, and some are missing; sequencing was by immunoSEQ multiplex PCR. The table lists some 47,000 clones, more than 70% of them singletons. Sequenced here: CD4+ or CD8+ T cells sorted from blood, sampled in a trial of the OX40 agonist ivuxolimab. These receptors came from an adult with an advanced solid tumor such as melanoma, head and neck, liver or kidney cancer.

The chain joins TRBV5-1 to TRBJ2-1; no firm D call. This CDR3 spans 15 amino acids. Trimming shortened V by 4 bases and J by 4 bases, and 15 bases separated the two germline ends. Germline loops: CDR1 SGHRS, CDR2 YFSETQ. In nucleotides, the CDR3 is TGCGCCAGCAGCCCCCCATCTGGTCTATACAATGAGCAGTTCTTC. This codes for CASSPPSGLYNEQFF.

The CDR3 region has the DNA TGTGCCAGCAGCGGAAGCTCCTACAATGAGCAGTTCTTC. This gives the protein CASSGSSYNEQFF. The chain uses TRBV9 and TRBJ2-1; no clear D gene. Deletions cut 3 bases from V and 0 bases from J, with 4 bases between. Germline assignment: CDR1 SGDLS and CDR2 YYNGEE. CDR3 length equals 13 residues.

The J gene is TRBJ1-2, the V gene TRBV11-2; D perhaps matches TRBD1 (6 bases). Germline-derived CDR1 and CDR2 are SGHAT and FQNNGV. The CDR3 covers 16 residues. Between the trimmed V and J ends, which lost 0 bases and 4 bases, there was a span of 15 bases. DNA for the CDR3: TGTGCCAGCAGCTTAGACGGGGGCCGAGGGCCCTATGGCTACACCTTC. Translating it yields CASSLDGGRGPYGYTF.

The J gene is TRBJ2-7, the V gene TRBV28, with D unresolved. V was pared by 1 base and J by 2 bases, with 3 bases between. Germline CDR1 MDHEN, CDR2 SYDVKM. The length of the CDR3 is 12 residues. Written as DNA, the CDR3 is TGTGCCAGCAGTTTATTTGCCTACGAGCAGTACTTC. Its protein is CASSLFAYEQYF.

The chain links TRBV29-1 to TRBJ2-3; tentative D call: TRBD2 (5 bases). With 8 bases removed from V and 5 bases from J, the gap between germline ends came to 23 bases. Per germline, CDR1 SQVTM and CDR2 ANQGSEA. The CDR3 loop spans 15 amino acids. The CDR3 spells CSSSRASFGVDTQYF. The CDR3 DNA reads as TGCAGCTCTTCTCGGGCTAGCTTTGGGGTAGATACGCAGTATTTT.

This sequence joins TRBV4-1 and TRBJ2-5; D possibly corresponds to TRBD2 (5 bases). The CDR3 loop spans 16 amino acids. The germline gives CDR1 MGHRA, CDR2 YSYEKL. Trimming shortened V by 0 bases and J by 5 bases, and 16 bases separated the two germline ends. The CDR3 sequence: CASSQEYGRPGETQYF. DNA for the CDR3: TGCGCCAGCAGCCAAGAGTATGGCAGGCCGGGGGAGACCCAGTACTTC.

V gene TRBV19 combines with J gene TRBJ1-1; 9 bases are shared with TRBD1. CDR1 is LNHDA, CDR2 SQIVND, per germline (reference sequence). V lost 5 bases, J lost 0 bases, and 10 bases stayed unmatched. This CDR3 has 17 amino acids. The CDR3 nucleotides are TGTGCCAGTAGTCCCGGACAGGGGAGATTAATGAACACTGAAGCTTTCTTT. Its translation is CASSPGQGRLMNTEAFF.

The chain joins TRBV18 to TRBJ1-2; D is undetermined. The CDR3 totals 14 residues. Germline assignment: CDR1 KGHSH and CDR2 LQKENI. Trimming stripped 4 bases from V and 8 bases from J, with 17 bases between. The CDR3 sequence is CASSLPGKKVGYTF. The CDR3 DNA reads TGTGCCAGCTCACTCCCGGGAAAGAAAGTCGGCTACACCTTC.

The rearrangement uses TRBV2 and TRBJ2-5; 7 bases line up with TRBD1. The CDR3 is 15 amino acids. The trim removed 3 bases at V and 5 bases at J, leaving 9 bases unmatched. Germline-derived CDR1 and CDR2 are SNHLY and FYNNEI. The CDR3 coding sequence is TGTGCCAGCAGTGAGAACAGGGGAGTGGGGGAGACCCAGTACTTC. Residues: CASSENRGVGETQYF. Full variable domain (remainder filled in from reference TRBV2 and TRBJ2-5): EPEVTQTPSHQVTQMGQEVILRCVPISNHLYFYWYRQILGQKVEFLVSFYNNEISEKSEIFDDQFSVERPDGSNFTLKIRSTKLEDSAMYFCASSENRGVGETQYFGPGTRLLVL.

This clone was seen a single time. V and J are TRBV19 and TRBJ1-5; D not resolved. V lost 9 bases and J 1 base, leaving 16 bases between the germline ends. Germline lookup yields CDR1 LNHDA and CDR2 SQIVND (reference sequence). This CDR3 contains 15 residues. CDR3 sequence (DNA): TGTGCCAGCATTCGCAGCAGAGACAGCAATCAGCCCCAGCATTTT. Protein sequence: CASIRSRDSNQPQHF.

In the case of this clone: This sample includes further DNA sequences coding for the same CDR3. The V call is TRBV6-6, the J call TRBJ1-2; 8 bases fit TRBD1. The CDR3 sequence is 13 residues long. Trimming removed 0 bases from V and 8 bases from J; junction bases left unmatched: 2. Germline assignment: CDR1 MNHNY and CDR2 SVGAGI (reference sequence). CDR3 residues: CASSYSQGEGYTF. Here the CDR3 DNA reads TGTGCCAGCAGTTACTCACAGGGGGAAGGCTACACCTTC.

This clone was counted between two and nine times. This chain connects TRBV6-6 to TRBJ1-5; D gene uncertain. CDR3 length: 13 residues. V lost 2 bases and J 5 bases, leaving 7 bases between the germline ends. CDR1 MNHNY and CDR2 SVGAGI come from the germline V gene (reference sequence). The CDR3 nucleotides are TGTGCCAGCAGTTACAGGGATTATCAGCCCCAGCATTTT. Protein sequence: CASSYRDYQPQHF.

The chain joins TRBV30 to TRBJ1-6; weak D call: TRBD1 (5 bases). Trimming removed 1 base from V and 7 bases from J, with 11 bases in between. CDR3 length: 14 amino acids. Germline V lookup: CDR1 GTSNPN, CDR2 SVGIG (reference sequence). The CDR3 DNA is TGTGCCTGGAGTGAGGGGACGGGGAATTCACCCCTCCACTTT. Translated, it gives CAWSEGTGNSPLHF.

This clone has more than one count but fewer than ten. The chain employs TRBV6-1 and TRBJ2-7; D possibly corresponds to TRBD2 (6 bases). V was trimmed by 4 bases and J by 3 bases, leaving 10 bases between them. Germline V gene data show CDR1 as MNHNS and CDR2 as SASEGT. CDR3 length equals 13 residues. CDR3 DNA: TGTGCCAGCAGTGTTGGAGGGAGCTACGAGCAGTACTTC. Its translation: CASSVGGSYEQYF.

CDR3 sequence: CASTTRGEGASNEQFF. CDR3 bases: TGTGCCAGCACCACCCGGGGAGAGGGGGCGTCCAATGAGCAGTTCTTC. The V call is TRBV11-2, the J call TRBJ2-1, with 7 nucleotides matching TRBD1. CDR1 is SGHAT and CDR2 is FQNNGV in the germline V gene. V trimming: 7 bases; J trimming: 6 bases; junction bases outside the gene matches: 15. CDR3 length: 16 amino acids.